This entry features one TCR beta chain sequence. Its antigen remains unidentified. 60 Vbeta and 13 Jbeta primers were used in PCR. Measured with immunoSEQ multiplex PCR; TCRdb has only the in-frame clones, and not every one. The repertoire holds about 110,000 clones, approximately 83% seen once, with around 1.9% in the top ten. These data belong to a study of cytomegalovirus exposure and HLA in healthy donors. The V and J ends lost 1 base and 6 bases, in that order; junction bases with no gene match: 3. CDR1 and CDR2 (germline): SGHVS, FNYEAQ. The length of the CDR3 is 16 residues. These donors, healthy bone marrow donors, were studied. Points from the study as a whole: The records held CMV serostatus as the only immune exposure information.

Specimen: PBMCs. The rearrangement uses TRBV7-6 and TRBJ1-4; 12 bases are a match to TRBD1. The clonotype comes from a man aged 35 to 55 in good health and CMV-seronegative. CDR3 nucleotides: TGTGCCAGCAGCTTAGGGGGACAGGGGGCTTATGAAAAACTGTTTTTT. Encoded protein: CASSLGGQGAYEKLFF.